What follows describes a single T cell receptor (beta chain). Its antigen is still unknown. The data originate from a study of T cells after yellow fever vaccination. General study points: Most clones from primary vaccination resurfaced after the booster (around 95% CD4, more than 75% CD8). A weaker but faster secondary response was observed, peaking on day 5 versus 15. CD4 and CD8 compartments shared a small share of clonotypes, likely from convergent recombination.

Production of TCR cDNA was by 5'RACE template switching, which also added a universal primer site and UMIs. TCRdb independently ran MiXCR on the 5' RACE reads; one entry per CDR3 protein. This sample has 300,000 to 400,000 distinct CDR3 sequences, with about 12% found just once. This TCR derives from a man aged 18 to 30 who received the YFV17D yellow fever vaccine. The material was CD4+ T cells sorted from PBMCs, obtained 15 days after the yellow fever booster vaccination.

CDR3 loop: CARSLRQAYEQYV. The CDR3 nucleotides read TGTGCCAGAAGCTTGCGGCAGGCCTACGAGCAGTACGTC. This chain uses TRBV5-3 with TRBJ2-7, with D hard to call. TRBV5-3 is treated as an ORF (open reading frame) with a function not yet certain. V was cut by 1 base and J by 2 bases, with 7 bases left in between. The CDR3 is 13 residues long.